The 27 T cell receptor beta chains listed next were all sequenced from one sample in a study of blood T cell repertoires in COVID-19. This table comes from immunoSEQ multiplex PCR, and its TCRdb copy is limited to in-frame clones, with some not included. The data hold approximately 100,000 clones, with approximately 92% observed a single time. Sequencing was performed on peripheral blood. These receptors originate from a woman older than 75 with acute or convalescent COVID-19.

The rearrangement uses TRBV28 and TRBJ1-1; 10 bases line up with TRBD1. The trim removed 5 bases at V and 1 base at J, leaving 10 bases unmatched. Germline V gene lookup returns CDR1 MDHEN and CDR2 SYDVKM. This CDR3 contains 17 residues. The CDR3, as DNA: TGTGCCAGCAGTCTCTCCAGGGGGACAGGGGAGAACACTGAAGCTTTCTTT. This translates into CASSLSRGTGENTEAFF. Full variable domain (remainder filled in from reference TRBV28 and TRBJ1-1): DVKVTQSSRYLVKRTGEKVFLECVQDMDHENMFWYRQDPGLGLRLIYFSYDVKMKEKGDIPEGYSVSREKKERFSLILESASTNQTSMYLCASSLSRGTGENTEAFFGQGTRLTVV.

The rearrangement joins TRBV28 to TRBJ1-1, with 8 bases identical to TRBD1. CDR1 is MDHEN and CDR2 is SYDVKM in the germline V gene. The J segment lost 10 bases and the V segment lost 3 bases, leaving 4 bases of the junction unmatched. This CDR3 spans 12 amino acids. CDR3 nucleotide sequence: TGTGCCAGCAGTTTGGATGACAGGGGAGCTTTCTTT. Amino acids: CASSLDDRGAFF.

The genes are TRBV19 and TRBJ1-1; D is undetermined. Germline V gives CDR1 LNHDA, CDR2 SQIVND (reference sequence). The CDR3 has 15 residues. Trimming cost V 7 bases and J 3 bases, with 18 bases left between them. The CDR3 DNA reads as TGTGCCAGTATTCCGGGTCACAAGAGGGACACTGAAGCTTTCTTT. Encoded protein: CASIPGHKRDTEAFF.

The CDR3 region is CASSLSQTGSPNEKLFF. CDR3 DNA sequence: TGTGCCAGCAGCTTAAGTCAAACAGGGAGCCCTAATGAAAAACTGTTTTTT. The chain carries TRBV7-9 and TRBJ1-4; possible D gene TRBD1, 6 bases. CDR1 is SEHNR and CDR2 is FQNEAQ in the germline V gene (reference sequence). V was pared by 2 bases and J by 3 bases, with 16 bases between. This CDR3 has 17 amino acids.

As DNA, the CDR3 is TGTGCCAGCAGCGTAATGCGGGGGGCCCTCCCAGATACGCAGTATTTT. This codes for CASSVMRGALPDTQYF. The chain couples TRBV9 to TRBJ2-3, with TRBD2 matching over 8 bases. V was pared by 1 base and J by 4 bases, with 8 bases of the junction left unmatched. The CDR3 has 16 amino acids. In germline, CDR1 is SGDLS, CDR2 YYNGEE.

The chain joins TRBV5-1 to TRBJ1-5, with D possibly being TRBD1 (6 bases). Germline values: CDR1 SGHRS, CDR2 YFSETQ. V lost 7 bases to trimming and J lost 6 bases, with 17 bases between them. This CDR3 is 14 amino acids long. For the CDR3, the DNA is TGCGCCAGCTCCACAGGGAATCGGGGTCAGCCCCAGCATTTT. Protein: CASSTGNRGQPQHF.

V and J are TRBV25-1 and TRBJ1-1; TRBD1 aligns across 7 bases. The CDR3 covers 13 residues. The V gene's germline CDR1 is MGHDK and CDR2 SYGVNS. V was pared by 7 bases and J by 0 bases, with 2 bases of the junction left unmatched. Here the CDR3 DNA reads TGTGCCAGCAACGGACAGGTGAACACTGAAGCTTTCTTT. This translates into CASNGQVNTEAFF.

The CDR3 sequence is CASSQEGGGQGGYTF. The CDR3 DNA reads TGCGCCAGCAGCCAAGAGGGTGGAGGACAGGGAGGCTACACCTTC. This chain connects TRBV4-3 to TRBJ1-2, with 8 positions matching TRBD1. Germline V CDR1 and CDR2: LGHNA, YSLEER. V trimming: 0 bases; J trimming: 8 bases; junction bases outside the gene matches: 8. CDR3 length: 15 amino acids.

The CDR3 loop is CAISESGGSYGYTF. Here the CDR3 DNA reads TGTGCCATCAGTGAGTCTGGAGGCTCCTATGGCTACACCTTC. The chain carries TRBV10-3 and TRBJ1-2; D gene uncertain. V dropped 0 bases and J dropped 4 bases, with 9 bases sitting between them. CDR1 and CDR2 (germline): ENHRY, SYGVKD. The CDR3 length is 14 residues.

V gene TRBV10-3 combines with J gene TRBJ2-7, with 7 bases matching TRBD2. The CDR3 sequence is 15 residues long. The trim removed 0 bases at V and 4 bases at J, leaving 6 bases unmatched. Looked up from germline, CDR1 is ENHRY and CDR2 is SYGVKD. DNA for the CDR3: TGTGCCATCAGTGAGTCAGCGGGAAAGGGATACGAGCAGTACTTC. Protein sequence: CAISESAGKGYEQYF.

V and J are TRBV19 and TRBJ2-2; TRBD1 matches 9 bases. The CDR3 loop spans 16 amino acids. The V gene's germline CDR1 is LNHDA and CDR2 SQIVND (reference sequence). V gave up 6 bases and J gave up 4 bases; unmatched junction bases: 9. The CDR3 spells CASRGGTGKGTGELFF. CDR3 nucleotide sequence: TGTGCCAGTAGGGGGGGGACAGGGAAGGGCACCGGGGAGCTGTTTTTT. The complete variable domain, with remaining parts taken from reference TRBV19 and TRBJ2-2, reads DGGITQSPKYLFRKEGQNVTLSCEQNLNHDAMYWYRQDPGQGLRLIYYSQIVNDFQKGDIAEGYSVSREKKESFPLTVTSAQKNPTAFYLCASRGGTGKGTGELFFGEGSRLTVL.

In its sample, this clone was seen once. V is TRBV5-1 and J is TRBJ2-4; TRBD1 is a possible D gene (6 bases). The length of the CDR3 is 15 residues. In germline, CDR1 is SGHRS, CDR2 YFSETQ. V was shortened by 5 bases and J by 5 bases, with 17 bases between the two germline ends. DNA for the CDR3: TGCGCCAGCAGGCTGGGACAAGAAGGGCAAAACATTCAGTACTTC. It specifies CASRLGQEGQNIQYF. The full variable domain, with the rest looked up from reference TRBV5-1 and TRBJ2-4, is KAGVTQTPRYLIKTRGQQVTLSCSPISGHRSVSWYQQTPGQGLQFLFEYFSETQRNKGNFPGRFSGRQFSNSRSEMNVSTLELGDSALYLCASRLGQEGQNIQYFGAGTRLSVL.

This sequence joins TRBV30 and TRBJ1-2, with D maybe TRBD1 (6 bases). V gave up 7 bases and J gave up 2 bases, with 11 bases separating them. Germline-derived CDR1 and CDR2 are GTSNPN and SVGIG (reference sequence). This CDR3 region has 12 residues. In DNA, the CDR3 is TGTGCCTCTGGGGGCAGAAACTATGGCTACACCTTC. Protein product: CASGGRNYGYTF.

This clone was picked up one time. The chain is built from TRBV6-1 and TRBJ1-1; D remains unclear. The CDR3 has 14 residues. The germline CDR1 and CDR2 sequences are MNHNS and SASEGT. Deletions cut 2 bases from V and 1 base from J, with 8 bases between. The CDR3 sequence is CASSERTKNTEAFF. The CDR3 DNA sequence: TGTGCCAGCAGTGAACGAACAAAGAACACTGAAGCTTTCTTT.

Here the CDR3 reads CAISEYGTSGVQYNEQFF. The CDR3 coding sequence is TGTGCCATCAGTGAGTACGGGACTAGCGGGGTGCAGTACAATGAGCAGTTCTTC. The rearrangement joins TRBV10-3 to TRBJ2-1; 13 bases map to TRBD2. CDR1 ENHRY and CDR2 SYGVKD come from the germline V gene. The trim removed 1 base at V and 4 bases at J, leaving 7 bases unmatched. The CDR3 extends over 18 amino acids.

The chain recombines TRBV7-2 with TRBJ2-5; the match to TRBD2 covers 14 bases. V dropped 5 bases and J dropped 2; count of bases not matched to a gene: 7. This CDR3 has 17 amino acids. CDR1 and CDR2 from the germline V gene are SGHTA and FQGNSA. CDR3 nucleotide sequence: TGTGCCAGCAGCGTCCGACTAGCGGGGGGGTGGCAAGAGACCCAGTACTTC. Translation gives CASSVRLAGGWQETQYF.

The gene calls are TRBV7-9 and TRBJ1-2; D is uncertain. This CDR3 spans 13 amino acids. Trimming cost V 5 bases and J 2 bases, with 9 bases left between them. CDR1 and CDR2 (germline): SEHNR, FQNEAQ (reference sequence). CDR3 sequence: CASSLIQNYGYTF. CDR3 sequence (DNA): TGTGCCAGCAGCCTCATACAGAACTATGGCTACACCTTC.

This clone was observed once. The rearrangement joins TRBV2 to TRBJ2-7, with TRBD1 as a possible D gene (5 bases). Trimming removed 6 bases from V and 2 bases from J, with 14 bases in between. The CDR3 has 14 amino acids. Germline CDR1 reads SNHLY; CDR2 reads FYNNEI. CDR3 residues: CASRRRQGPYEQYF. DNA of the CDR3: TGTGCCAGCAGGCGACGGCAGGGCCCCTACGAGCAGTACTTC.

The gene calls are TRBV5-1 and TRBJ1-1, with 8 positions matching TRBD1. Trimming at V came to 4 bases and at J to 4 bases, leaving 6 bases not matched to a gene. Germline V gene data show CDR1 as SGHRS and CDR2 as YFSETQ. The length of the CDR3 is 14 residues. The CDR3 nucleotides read TGCGCCAGCAGCCCCCCAGGGGGCAGCACTGAAGCTTTCTTT. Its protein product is CASSPPGGSTEAFF. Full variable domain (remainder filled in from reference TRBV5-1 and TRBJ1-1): KAGVTQTPRYLIKTRGQQVTLSCSPISGHRSVSWYQQTPGQGLQFLFEYFSETQRNKGNFPGRFSGRQFSNSRSEMNVSTLELGDSALYLCASSPPGGSTEAFFGQGTRLTVV.

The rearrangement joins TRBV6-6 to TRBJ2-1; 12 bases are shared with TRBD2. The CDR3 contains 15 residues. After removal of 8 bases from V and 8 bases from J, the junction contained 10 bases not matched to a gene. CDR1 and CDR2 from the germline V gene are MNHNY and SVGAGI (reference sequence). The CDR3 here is CASRGLAGIVDEQFF. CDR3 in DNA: TGTGCCAGCCGAGGACTAGCGGGGATCGTGGATGAGCAGTTCTTC.

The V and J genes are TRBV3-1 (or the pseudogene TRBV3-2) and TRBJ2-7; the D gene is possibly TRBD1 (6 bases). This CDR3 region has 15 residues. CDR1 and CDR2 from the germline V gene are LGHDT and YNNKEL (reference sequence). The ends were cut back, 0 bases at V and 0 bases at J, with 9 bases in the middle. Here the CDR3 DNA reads TGTGCCAGCAGCCAAGAATTACAGGGCTCCTACGAGCAGTACTTC. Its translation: CASSQELQGSYEQYF.

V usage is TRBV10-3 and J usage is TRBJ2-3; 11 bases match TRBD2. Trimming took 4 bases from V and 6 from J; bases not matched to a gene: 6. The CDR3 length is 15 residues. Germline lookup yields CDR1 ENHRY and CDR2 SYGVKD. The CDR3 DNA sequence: TGTGCCATCAGTGCCGGAACTAGCGGGGGTGATACGCAGTATTTT. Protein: CAISAGTSGGDTQYF.

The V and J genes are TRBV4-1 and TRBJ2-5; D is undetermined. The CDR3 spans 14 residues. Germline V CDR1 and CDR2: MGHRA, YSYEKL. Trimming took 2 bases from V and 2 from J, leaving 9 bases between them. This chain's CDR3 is CASSQSSEQETQYF. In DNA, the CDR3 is TGCGCCAGCAGCCAATCCAGCGAACAAGAGACCCAGTACTTC.

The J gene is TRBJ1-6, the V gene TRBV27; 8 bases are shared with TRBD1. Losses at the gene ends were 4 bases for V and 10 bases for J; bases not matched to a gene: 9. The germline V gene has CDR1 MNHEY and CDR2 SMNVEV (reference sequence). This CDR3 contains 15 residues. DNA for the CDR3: TGTGCCAGCAGTTGGACAGGGATGGCGCGCTCACCCCTCCACTTT. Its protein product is CASSWTGMARSPLHF.

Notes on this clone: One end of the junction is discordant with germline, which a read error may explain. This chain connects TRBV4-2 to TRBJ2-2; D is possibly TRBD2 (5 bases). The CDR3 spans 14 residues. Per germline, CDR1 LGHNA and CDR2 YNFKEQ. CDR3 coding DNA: TGTGCCAGCAGCCAAAGACAAGAACACCGGGGAGCTGTTTTT. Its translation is CASSQRQEHRGAVF.

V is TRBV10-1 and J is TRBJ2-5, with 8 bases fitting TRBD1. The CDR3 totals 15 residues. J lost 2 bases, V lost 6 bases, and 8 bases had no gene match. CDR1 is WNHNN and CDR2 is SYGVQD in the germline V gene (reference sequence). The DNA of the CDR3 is TGCGCCAGCAGCGCCGGACAGGGCCCACAAGAGACCCAGTACTTC. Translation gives CASSAGQGPQETQYF.

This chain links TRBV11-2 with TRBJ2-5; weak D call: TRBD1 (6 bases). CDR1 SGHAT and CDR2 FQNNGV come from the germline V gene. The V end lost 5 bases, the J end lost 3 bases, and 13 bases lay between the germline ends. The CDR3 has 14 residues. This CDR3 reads CASSPLAGEETQYF. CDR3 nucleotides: TGTGCCAGCAGCCCGCTAGCAGGGGAAGAGACCCAGTACTTC.